What follows describes a single T cell receptor beta chain. V was cut by 3 bases and J by 8 bases, with 19 bases left in between. This CDR3 is built from 15 residues. Germline V lookup: CDR1 SQVTM, CDR2 ANQGSEA. These data come from a study of blood T cell repertoires in COVID-19. Methods used by the authors: Reference gene primer amplification gave estimated nucleated cell counts. Data came from immunoSEQ multiplex PCR; TCRdb stores just in-frame clones and leaves some out. V and J calls and clone size are copied from that table; D and trimming were computed from the DNA. The profile shows roughly 250,000 clones, 80% to 90% of them singletons.

The receptor's source is a woman aged 40 to 50 who had been exposed to COVID-19. Sequenced: PBMCs or T cells enriched from blood (not recorded which). The chain carries TRBV29-1 and TRBJ2-2; D uncertain. The CDR3 spells CSVDSHSRAGGELFF. The CDR3 coding sequence is TGCAGCGTTGATTCCCACTCTCGAGCAGGAGGGGAGCTGTTTTTT.